These T cell receptor beta chains were read from a single sample in a study of cytomegalovirus exposure and HLA in healthy donors. Sequencing used immunoSEQ multiplex PCR; TCRdb keeps in-frame clones, though not all of them. The table shows 150,000 to 180,000 clones, with about 86% occurring only once. The sequencing input was PBMCs. The receptors originated from a human donor in good health. CDR3s include the opening cysteine and the closing phenylalanine or tryptophan. A D gene is named only where the DNA matches it firmly. A row's size may be missing; if present it is once, few, many or a size class.

.	TRBV29-1	TRBJ1-1	TRBD1	TGCAGCGTGGCCCGGGACAGCGAAGCTTTCTTT	CSVARDSEAFF
.	TRBV28	TRBJ2-7	.	TGTGCCAGCAGTTCCCAGGATAGCGGCCTCTACGAGCAGTACTTC	CASSSQDSGLYEQYF
.	TRBV5-1	TRBJ1-4	TRBD1	TGCGCCAGCAGCTTGGGGGACAGGGATATTGAAAAACTGTTTTTT	CASSLGDRDIEKLFF
.	TRBV5-1	TRBJ2-6	.	TGCGCCAGCAGCTTGGCGTCAGATACTGGGGCCAACGTCCTGACTTTC	CASSLASDTGANVLTF
.	TRBV4-1	TRBJ1-1	.	TGCGCCAGCAGCCAAGATGACAGACTGAACACTGAAGCTTTCTTT	CASSQDDRLNTEAFF
.	TRBV18	TRBJ2-5	.	TGTGCCAGCTCACTAGCTATCCAAGAGACCCAGTACTTC	CASSLAIQETQYF
.	TRBV28	TRBJ1-3	TRBD1	TGTGCCAGCAGCTTGACAGGGGTCTCTGGAAACACCATATATTTT	CASSLTGVSGNTIYF
.	TRBV5-4	TRBJ1-1	TRBD1	TGTGCCAGCAGCTTGGCCGGGACAGTTCTTGAAGCTTTCTTT	CASSLAGTVLEAFF
.	TRBV10-3	TRBJ1-1	.	TGTGCCATCAGGGGAAGGACAGAGAACACTGAAGCTTTCTTT	CAIRGRTENTEAFF
.	TRBV2	TRBJ2-5	.	TGTGCCAGCAGTGAAGAAAGGGGCGAGACCCAGTACTTC	CASSEERGETQYF
.	TRBV29-1	TRBJ2-1	TRBD1	TGCAGCGTCGCTCTTTCGGACAGGTGGGACAATGAGCAGTTCTTC	CSVALSDRWDNEQFF
once	TRBV28	TRBJ1-5	TRBD1	TGTGCCAGCAGAGACACAGGGGGTTGGGGCAATCAGCCCCAGCATTTT	CASRDTGGWGNQPQHF
.	TRBV4-1	TRBJ2-3	TRBD2	TGCGCCAGCAGCCAAGGGGTTTCTAGCGGGAGAACAGATACGCAGTATTTT	CASSQGVSSGRTDTQYF
.	TRBV4-3	TRBJ2-1	TRBD2	TGCGCCAGCAGCCTCCGACTAGCGGGGGACTTAGTTAGCTCCTACAATGAGCAGTTCTTC	CASSLRLAGDLVSSYNEQFF
.	TRBV28	TRBJ1-2	.	TGTGCCAGCAGTCCAGACAGGAACTATGGCTACACCTTC	CASSPDRNYGYTF
.	TRBV5-1	TRBJ1-3	.	TGCGCCAGCAGCTTGTCGGGGAACTCGCCTGGAAACACCATATATTTT	CASSLSGNSPGNTIYF
.	TRBV30	TRBJ2-1	TRBD2	TGTGCCTGGCGCATAGGGAGGCTAGCGGGAGGTGTTTTGGACAATGAGCAGTTCTTC	CAWRIGRLAGGVLDNEQFF
.	TRBV10-3	TRBJ2-7	TRBD1	TGTGCCATCAGCTCAACAGGGGCCGAGCAGTACTTC	CAISSTGAEQYF
.	TRBV11-2	TRBJ2-7	.	TGTGCCAGCAGCTTAAGGGGGCGGGACTCCTACGAGCAGTACTTC	CASSLRGRDSYEQYF
.	TRBV4-1	TRBJ2-7	TRBD1	TGCGCCAGCAGCCGCCTCCCCTGGCCTTATCCGGGACAGAGACTCTCCTACGAGCAGTACTTC	CASSRLPWPYPGQRLSYEQYF